These T cell receptor beta chains were read from a single sample in a study of control samples from healthy donors and cancer patients. The assay was immunoSEQ multiplex PCR, and TCRdb's table has in-frame clones only and misses some. The repertoire includes around 45,000 clones, 70% to 75% of them detected once, and roughly a sixth sits in the top ten. Sequenced: formalin-fixed, paraffin-embedded tissue. The receptors were gathered from a male donor with melanoma. Each CDR3 is given with its conserved first and last residue. A clone size is listed for some rows: how often the clone was seen (once, few, many), or a class if it is expanded.

TRBV6-1,-,TRBJ2-5,CASKVAGTALETQYF
TRBV6-6,-,TRBJ1-3,CAHAPVSSGNTIYF
TRBV9,-,TRBJ1-1,CASSAGLQDTEAFF
TRBV27,-,TRBJ2-2,CASRQTGTANTGELFF
TRBV6-5,-,TRBJ1-2,CASSYSWGAGGYTF
TRBV9,-,TRBJ2-3,CASSVVSSTDTQYF
TRBV6-5,-,TRBJ2-7,CASSNRLAGGSEQYF
TRBV7-9,-,TRBJ2-2,CASSLSNTGELFF
TRBV7-9,-,TRBJ1-1,CASSARAEAFF
TRBV6-5,-,TRBJ2-7,CASRGGRLSPYEQYF
TRBV3-1/TRBV3-2,-,TRBJ2-7,CASSQALTGLRNEQYF
TRBV20-1,few,TRBJ1-2,CSASRGLNYGYTF
TRBV2,-,TRBJ2-1,CASSEWLGYNEQFF
TRBV5-6,-,TRBJ2-5,CASSLRAGEQETQYF
TRBV3-1/TRBV3-2,-,TRBJ2-1,CASSEGADTARVF
TRBV5-1,-,TRBJ2-7,CASSLVESYEQYF
TRBV5-1,-,TRBJ2-5,CASSSGTGRSVETQYF
TRBV7-9,many,TRBJ2-2,CASSPGFGELFF
TRBV21-1,many,TRBJ2-7,CASSPGTRHYEQYF
TRBV9,-,TRBJ2-1,CASSVSGDSLNGQFF